The present entry profiles one T cell receptor (beta chain) with its context. An end of the junction differs from the germline gene, which may be a read error. Germline CDR1 and CDR2: SNHLY and FYNNEI. The CDR3 consists of 14 residues. The data are from a study of blood T cells in healthy people across ages. A sample-barcoded 5' primer and a J-beta primer mix were used in a second PCR of roughly 7 to 12 cycles. From the 5' RACE reads, TCRdb called clonotypes with MiXCR, one entry per CDR3 protein. The top ten clones hold more than 2% of a sample with roughly 2 million distinct CDR3 sequences, less than 50% of them seen once.

The TCR sequence derives from a woman aged 40 to 55 in good health. The chain carries TRBV2 and TRBJ2-3; D perhaps matches TRBD2 (6 bases). Sequencing used blood. CDR3 bases: TGTGCCGGCAGTTCGAAACACACGGAGGGAGGGCAGTATTTT. Translated, it gives CAGSSKHTEGGQYF.